A single sample is the source of the 32 T cell receptor beta chains below, sequenced in a study of CXCR3-negative and CXCR3-positive naive CD8 T cells. Each TRB cDNA library was prepared by 5' RACE (with UMI labels). Reprocessing the 5' RACE reads, TCRdb reports a single entry for every CDR3 protein and omits DNA. The listing records fewer than 65,000 distinct CDR3 sequences. These receptors have no identified antigens. Overall study results and limits: CXCR3-positive naive cells carried more hydrophobic TRB CDR3s than CXCR3-negative naive cells did.

The sequenced sample consisted of naive CXCR3+ CD8+ T cells from blood. Subset noted: CD45RO-CCR7+CD27+CD95- naive CD8+ T cells expressing CXCR3 (TNR3+). These receptors were collected from a human donor in good health. Some clones in this sample may be carry-over from other donors' samples.

The chain is built from TRBV10-3 and TRBJ2-6. This CDR3 region has 18 residues. Germline CDR1 reads ENHRY; CDR2 reads SYGVKD. This CDR3 reads CAISELSQGSSGANVLTF.

The V gene is TRBV6-2 or TRBV6-3, the J gene TRBJ2-6; TCRdb outputs TRBD1, but without DNA this stays unchecked. Germline V gene sequence: CDR1 MNHEY, CDR2 SVGEGT. The length of the CDR3 is 18 residues. CDR3 residues: CASSYSTGSSSGANVLTF.

This chain links TRBV20-1 with TRBJ2-3; TCRdb's assignment of TRBD2 cannot be checked, as there is no DNA. CDR1 and CDR2 from the germline V gene are DFQATT and SNEGSKA (reference sequence). The CDR3 is 15 amino acids. The CDR3 is CSARQSRGGPDTQYF.

CDR3 amino acids: CSARGYLSGYEQYF. This rearrangement joins TRBV20-1 to TRBJ2-7. The CDR3 totals 14 residues. CDR1 DFQATT and CDR2 SNEGSKA come from the germline V gene (reference sequence).

This clonotype is classed as medium-sized by frequency. The gene calls are TRBV7-2 and TRBJ2-2. The CDR3 runs to 15 residues. The germline CDR1 and CDR2 sequences are SGHTA and FQGNSA. The CDR3 loop reads CASRSSGNVAGELFF.

The chain joins TRBV19 to TRBJ2-7; the D call of TRBD1 rests on TCRdb alone, since no DNA is present to check it. This CDR3 has 13 amino acids. The V gene's germline CDR1 is LNHDA and CDR2 SQIVND (reference sequence). The CDR3 reads CASTDRGLYEQYF.

This chain uses TRBV9 with TRBJ1-2; as DNA is missing, the TRBD1 call by TCRdb cannot be tested. The CDR3 extends over 14 amino acids. The germline CDR1 and CDR2 sequences are SGDLS and YYNGEE. The CDR3 region is CASSVGRGQDGYTF. Looking up the rest from reference TRBV9 and TRBJ1-2 gives the full variable domain: DSGVTQTPKHLITATGQRVTLRCSPRSGDLSVYWYQQSLDQGLQFLIQYYNGEERAKGNILERFSAQQFPDLHSELNLSSLELGDSALYFCASSVGRGQDGYTFGSGTRLTVV.

This chain links TRBV11-3 with TRBJ2-7; checking the TCRdb D call of TRBD2 is not possible without DNA. Germline V gene sequence: CDR1 SGHNT, CDR2 YENEEA. This CDR3 comprises 15 residues. The CDR3 loop reads CASSVGRTTYYEQYF.

The V gene is TRBV30, the J gene TRBJ1-2; there is no DNA to check the TCRdb D call of TRBD1. This CDR3 has 12 residues. CDR1 is GTSNPN, CDR2 SVGIG, per germline (reference sequence). CDR3: CAWSAGDYGYTF.

The J gene is TRBJ2-7, the V gene TRBV7-9; TCRdb lists TRBD2, though no DNA is available to test this call. The germline V gene has CDR1 SEHNR and CDR2 FQNEAQ (reference sequence). The CDR3 contains 14 residues. CDR3 loop: CASSWGLAGHEQYF.

The V gene is TRBV29-1, the J gene TRBJ2-1; with no DNA, the TCRdb D assignment of TRBD1 cannot be verified. The germline CDR1 and CDR2 sequences are SQVTM and ANQGSEA. This CDR3 region has 13 residues. This CDR3 reads CSVGQGPFYEQFF.

The V gene is TRBV29-1, the J gene TRBJ2-1; absent DNA, TCRdb's TRBD1 call cannot be checked. Germline V gene sequence: CDR1 SQVTM, CDR2 ANQGSEA. The CDR3 length is 12 residues. The chain's CDR3 is CSGLGVHNEQFF.

The CDR3 loop reads CASSSGWGTEALF. This chain joins TRBV11-3 and TRBJ1-1. This CDR3 region has 13 residues. Germline CDR1 is SGHNT and CDR2 is YENEEA.

V gene TRBV27 combines with J gene TRBJ2-7; TCRdb gives TRBD1 as the D gene, but with no DNA this cannot be confirmed. Germline V gene sequence: CDR1 MNHEY, CDR2 SMNVEV (reference sequence). This CDR3 contains 14 residues. Here the CDR3 reads CASSPGGFIYEQYF.

The chain carries TRBV6-4 and TRBJ1-1. Germline values: CDR1 MRHNA, CDR2 SNTAGT. CDR3 length equals 14 residues. Here the CDR3 reads CASSDSGEATEAFF.

The chain employs TRBV7-6 and TRBJ2-1; TCRdb gives TRBD1 as the D gene, but with no DNA this cannot be confirmed. Germline CDR1 and CDR2: SGHVS and FNYEAQ. The length of the CDR3 is 14 residues. CDR3 loop: CASSFSGQYNEQFF.

The chain combines TRBV20-1 with TRBJ2-3; the TRBD1 assignment by TCRdb is unverifiable without DNA. The germline CDR1 and CDR2 sequences are DFQATT and SNEGSKA (reference sequence). The CDR3 is made up of 16 amino acids. CDR3 amino acids: CSARGLWGETTDTQYF.

CDR3 protein: CASSPGAGLLETQYF. The V gene is TRBV7-2, the J gene TRBJ2-5; TCRdb's D call, TRBD1, is unchecked because there is no DNA. The CDR3 runs to 15 residues. Germline V gene lookup returns CDR1 SGHTA and CDR2 FQGNSA.

The genes are TRBV25-1 and TRBJ1-1. Germline V gene sequence: CDR1 MGHDK, CDR2 SYGVNS. The CDR3 runs to 13 residues. CDR3 sequence reads: CASSDRLNTEAFF.

The CDR3 loop reads CSAFDTKLSSYNEQFF. V is TRBV20-1 and J is TRBJ2-1. Germline V gives CDR1 DFQATT, CDR2 SNEGSKA (reference sequence). The CDR3 runs to 16 residues.

This chain links TRBV18 with TRBJ2-4; the D call from TCRdb, TRBD1, cannot be confirmed without DNA. Germline assignment: CDR1 KGHSH and CDR2 LQKENI. The CDR3 contains 14 residues. The CDR3 is CASSPSRGRDIQYF.

This rearrangement joins TRBV6-6 to TRBJ2-3; lacking DNA, the TRBD2 call made by TCRdb goes unchecked. Germline V gene sequence: CDR1 MNHNY, CDR2 SVGAGI (reference sequence). The CDR3 has 17 residues. CDR3 amino acids: CASRVVGKGGITDTQYF.

The chain carries TRBV28 and TRBJ2-3; TCRdb names TRBD2, which stays unverified in the absence of DNA. There are 18 residues in the CDR3. Germline V gene lookup returns CDR1 MDHEN and CDR2 SYDVKM. CDR3 region: CASSLFLAGGPSTDTQYF.

The V call is TRBV5-1, the J call TRBJ2-2; there is no DNA to check the TCRdb D call of TRBD1. Per the germline V gene, CDR1 is SGHRS and CDR2 is YFSETQ. The CDR3 runs to 15 residues. CDR3 loop: CASSPGQLNTGELFF.

The rearrangement uses TRBV12-3 or TRBV12-4 and TRBJ2-6; TCRdb outputs TRBD1, but without DNA this stays unchecked. This CDR3 comprises 17 residues. The CDR3 protein is CASSSSRDSSGANVLTF.

The chain employs TRBV3-1 and TRBJ2-7; absent DNA, TCRdb's TRBD1 call cannot be checked. The length of the CDR3 is 17 residues. Per germline, CDR1 LGHDT and CDR2 YNNKEL (reference sequence). The CDR3 here is CASSQRGWTGQPTRQYF.

The chain combines TRBV6-2 or TRBV6-3 with TRBJ2-3; TCRdb proposes TRBD1, but this gene call is untestable without DNA. This CDR3 is built from 13 residues. CDR1 MNHEY and CDR2 SVGEGT come from the germline V gene. CDR3 residues: CASVGAVTQHSHF.

V usage is TRBV7-8 and J usage is TRBJ2-1; absent DNA, TCRdb's TRBD1 call cannot be checked. This CDR3 contains 14 residues. Germline values: CDR1 SGHVS, CDR2 FQNEAQ. The CDR3 reads CASSFPDRYNEQFF.

The rearrangement links TRBV7-9 to TRBJ2-7; TCRdb returns TRBD1, unconfirmable since there is no DNA. Germline CDR1 reads SEHNR; CDR2 reads FQNEAQ (reference sequence). This CDR3 contains 16 residues. The CDR3 protein is CASSLIHKDRDHEQYF.

The J gene is TRBJ2-2, the V gene TRBV7-8; the TCRdb call, TRBD1, lacks DNA for checking. Germline V gene sequence: CDR1 SGHVS, CDR2 FQNEAQ. This CDR3 contains 16 residues. CDR3 amino acids: CASSSREPGADGELFF. The full variable domain, with the rest looked up from reference TRBV7-8 and TRBJ2-2, is GAGVSQSPRYKVAKRGQDVALRCDPISGHVSLFWYQQALGQGPEFLTYFQNEAQLDKSGLPSDRFFAERPEGSVSTLKIQRTQQEDSAVYLCASSSREPGADGELFFGEGSRLTVL.

CDR3 sequence: CSVEDRDGYEQYF. The chain couples TRBV29-1 to TRBJ2-7; checking the TCRdb D call of TRBD1 is not possible without DNA. Germline V gene sequence: CDR1 SQVTM, CDR2 ANQGSEA. This CDR3 has 13 residues.

V is TRBV27 and J is TRBJ2-7; TCRdb lists TRBD1, though no DNA is available to test this call. CDR1 is MNHEY and CDR2 is SMNVEV in the germline V gene (reference sequence). The CDR3 has 15 residues. CDR3 protein: CASSAGTGASYEQYF.